This T cell receptor beta chain was sequenced during a study of Ad26.COV2.S vaccination and SARS-CoV-2 variants. Measured with immunoSEQ multiplex PCR; TCRdb has only the in-frame clones, and not every one. The repertoire includes hundreds of thousands of clones, roughly 84% of them detected once, and around 3.6% sits in the top ten. Documented treatment: 19 received Ad26.COV2.S at low or high dose, single or two shots; roughly 5 received placebo; per-sample allocation not given. Specimen acquisition occurred on day 63 following the initial vaccine or placebo injection. The V gene's germline CDR1 is LNHNV and CDR2 YYDKDF (reference sequence). Trimming stripped 1 base from V and 4 bases from J, with 10 bases between. The CDR3 is 15 amino acids.

Here the sequenced sample was peripheral blood, taken in a trial of Ad26.COV2.S vaccine versus placebo. This rearrangement joins TRBV15 to TRBJ1-4; D gene ambiguous. This TCR was sampled from a person aged 18-60 years who received the Ad26.COV2.S COVID-19 vaccine or a placebo. The CDR3 DNA reads TGTGCCACCAGCAGAGGTTCAGGTTTTAATGAAAAACTGTTTTTT. Its translation is CATSRGSGFNEKLFF.